The 17 T cell receptor beta chains in this list originate from one sample, sequenced in a study of shared clonotypes between healthy human individuals. Method: immunoSEQ multiplex PCR; TCRdb's copy keeps in-frame clones and lacks some. The sample holds over a million clones, 95% to 97% seen once. Sequenced: naive CD4+ T cells sorted from blood. Subset described: CD45RA+ positively selected. The receptors were sampled from a man aged 30 to 39 in good health.

The chain joins TRBV29-1 to TRBJ2-1; no firm D call. The CDR3 runs 11 residues. The germline gives CDR1 SQVTM, CDR2 ANQGSEA. V was clipped by 2 bases and J by 9 bases, with 8 bases between them. The CDR3 is CSVEKFLEQFF. For the CDR3, the DNA is TGCAGCGTTGAAAAGTTTCTTGAGCAGTTCTTC.

The chain is built from TRBV19 and TRBJ2-1; TRBD2 aligns across 7 bases. With 5 bases clipped from V and 7 bases from J, the junction kept 11 bases outside the gene matches. The CDR3 loop spans 15 amino acids. Germline values: CDR1 LNHDA, CDR2 SQIVND (reference sequence). CDR3 coding DNA: TGTGCCAGTAGTTCAACGGGGGAGGGTCCAAATGAGCAGTTCTTC. This encodes CASSSTGEGPNEQFF. The full variable domain, completed using reference TRBV19 and TRBJ2-1, is DGGITQSPKYLFRKEGQNVTLSCEQNLNHDAMYWYRQDPGQGLRLIYYSQIVNDFQKGDIAEGYSVSREKKESFPLTVTSAQKNPTAFYLCASSSTGEGPNEQFFGPGTRLTVL.

The chain has TRBV21-1 and TRBJ2-3. TRBV21-1 is tagged as a pseudogene. The length of the CDR3 is 16 residues. The CDR3 sequence: CASSFHRAGGTDTQYF. In nucleotides, the CDR3 is TGTGCCAGCAGCTTCCACAGGGCCGGAGGGACAGATACGCAGTATTTT.

The genes are TRBV19 and TRBJ1-5; no firm D call. The CDR3 loop spans 14 amino acids. V was pared by 4 bases and J by 4 bases, with 11 bases between. CDR1 and CDR2 (germline): LNHDA, SQIVND (reference sequence). CDR3 residues: CASSTPRRNQPQHF. CDR3 in DNA: TGTGCCAGTAGTACCCCCCGAAGGAATCAGCCCCAGCATTTT.

In regard to this clone: Within the sample, other DNA sequences also encode this same CDR3. The V call is TRBV18, the J call TRBJ1-1, with D possibly TRBD1 on 6 matching bases. CDR1 and CDR2 from the germline V gene are KGHSH and LQKENI. The CDR3 runs 13 residues. Trimming took 5 bases from V and 1 from J, leaving 8 bases between them. The CDR3 spells CASSGQKNTEAFF. DNA for the CDR3: TGTGCCAGCTCAGGACAGAAGAACACTGAAGCTTTCTTT.

The V and J genes are TRBV5-1 and TRBJ1-1; D is perhaps TRBD1 (5 bases). The germline V and J ends were trimmed by 4 bases and 4 bases, with 11 bases remaining between them. The CDR3 is 13 amino acids. Germline V gives CDR1 SGHRS, CDR2 YFSETQ. The CDR3 loop is CASSPEGSTEAFF. The CDR3 DNA is TGCGCCAGCAGCCCAGAGGGGAGCACTGAAGCTTTCTTT.

CDR3 region: CASSLSSDYNEQFF. In nucleotides, the CDR3 is TGCGCCAGCAGCTTGTCGTCGGACTACAATGAGCAGTTCTTC. The rearrangement links TRBV5-1 to TRBJ2-1; D is uncertain. The germline V and J ends were trimmed by 1 base and 3 bases, with 8 bases remaining between them. The CDR3 consists of 14 residues. In germline, CDR1 is SGHRS, CDR2 YFSETQ.

This rearrangement joins TRBV10-3 to TRBJ1-3; maybe TRBD1 (5 bases). V lost 6 bases and J lost 0, with 12 bases in between. The CDR3 has 15 residues. Germline lookup yields CDR1 ENHRY and CDR2 SYGVKD. The CDR3 spells CAISQGPSSGNTIYF. The CDR3 DNA reads TGTGCCATCAGCCAGGGACCGAGCTCTGGAAACACCATATATTTT.

CDR3 nucleotide sequence: TGTGCCATCAGTGACGGCGGTAGCGGGAGAGGTACCGGGGAGCTGTTTTTT. Protein: CAISDGGSGRGTGELFF. The chain combines TRBV10-3 with TRBJ2-2; 9 bases line up with TRBD2. There are 17 residues in the CDR3. Germline V gene lookup returns CDR1 ENHRY and CDR2 SYGVKD. Trimming cost V 3 bases and J 5 bases; bases outside gene matches: 10.

CDR3 coding DNA: TGTGCCAGCAGCCCGTTTTCTTACAATGAGCAGTTCTTC. It encodes CASSPFSYNEQFF. The chain is built from TRBV7-9 and TRBJ2-1; no reliable D call. Trimming removed 5 bases from V and 4 bases from J, with 9 bases in between. This CDR3 comprises 13 residues. Germline CDR1 and CDR2: SEHNR and FQNEAQ (reference sequence).

This CDR3 is CASKTSGFYEQYF. In nucleotides, the CDR3 is TGTGCCAGCAAGACTAGCGGGTTTTACGAGCAGTACTTC. V is TRBV28 and J is TRBJ2-7, with 10 bases lining up with TRBD2. V lost 7 bases to trimming and J lost 4 bases; unmatched junction nucleotides: 4. The CDR3 runs 13 residues. Germline loops: CDR1 MDHEN, CDR2 SYDVKM.

The V gene is TRBV10-3, the J gene TRBJ2-2, with TRBD2 as a possible D gene (6 bases). Germline CDR1 reads ENHRY; CDR2 reads SYGVKD. The ends were cut back, 4 bases at V and 7 bases at J, with 10 bases in the middle. This CDR3 has 13 amino acids. CDR3 nucleotide sequence: TGTGCCATCAGTGGGGAGGTGCACGGGGAGCTGTTTTTT. Translation gives CAISGEVHGELFF.

In its sample, this clone was seen once. This chain uses TRBV2 with TRBJ2-5; 14 bases line up with TRBD2. J was trimmed by 2 bases and V by 5 bases; bases with no gene match: 4. The CDR3 runs to 16 residues. Germline CDR1 SNHLY, CDR2 FYNNEI. The CDR3 sequence: CASSLTSGRAQETQYF. In DNA form, the CDR3 reads TGTGCCAGCAGTCTGACTAGCGGGAGGGCACAAGAGACCCAGTACTTC.

This sequence joins TRBV6-1 and TRBJ2-3; D is undetermined. Germline V gene lookup returns CDR1 MNHNS and CDR2 SASEGT. The CDR3 runs 14 residues. V was shortened by 0 bases and J by 0 bases, with 4 bases between the two germline ends. CDR3 residues: CASSEARSTDTQYF. The CDR3 nucleotides are TGTGCCAGCAGTGAAGCCAGAAGCACAGATACGCAGTATTTT.

Comments on this clone: A read error may account for a junction end that differs from germline. The J gene is TRBJ2-7, the V gene TRBV10-1; a weak D match, TRBD2 (5 bases). CDR3 length: 12 residues. The germline V gene encodes CDR1 WNHNN and CDR2 SYGVQD (reference sequence). CDR3: CASSEIPGIPHF. Written as DNA, the CDR3 is TGCGCCAGCAGTGAGATACCCGGGATACCACACTTC.

This chain connects TRBV11-2 to TRBJ1-5; D gene ambiguous. From germline, CDR1 is SGHAT and CDR2 FQNNGV. The ends were cut back, 1 base at V and 4 bases at J, with 11 bases in the middle. The length of the CDR3 is 15 residues. This CDR3 is CASSLGWRGNQPQHF. CDR3 in DNA: TGTGCCAGCAGCTTAGGGTGGCGGGGTAATCAGCCCCAGCATTTT.

As regards this clone: Other DNA sequences from this sample encode an identical CDR3 as well. This sequence joins TRBV11-2 and TRBJ2-1; D unclear. V lost 5 bases, J lost 4 bases, and 3 bases lay in between. The CDR3 has 11 amino acids. Germline lookup yields CDR1 SGHAT and CDR2 FQNNGV. For the CDR3, the DNA is TGTGCCAGCAGCACGTACAATGAGCAGTTCTTC. Its translation: CASSTYNEQFF.